The 9 T cell receptor beta chains listed next were all sequenced from one sample in a study of Graves' ophthalmopathy and Graves' hyperthyroidism. The sequenced template was RNA, covering the TCR beta CDR3 region. Following a first-round RT-PCR that used HTBI primers, a second-round multiplex PCR was carried out. In TCRdb, the multiplex PCR reads were re-called with MiXCR into one record per CDR3 protein. The table has over a million distinct CDR3 sequences, 35% to 40% seen once. The source material was peripheral blood or thyroid tissue (not recorded which). Every receptor here comes from an adult man with Graves' hyperthyroidism.

The table lists this clonotype with many counts. CDR3 bases: TGTGCCAGCAGCGTAGGTAATAGCGGGAGCGGTGGCGAGACCCAGTACTTC. Protein: CASSVGNSGSGGETQYF. The V gene is TRBV9, the J gene TRBJ2-5, with 9 positions matching TRBD2. There are 17 residues in the CDR3. The trim removed 0 bases at V and 5 bases at J, leaving 11 bases unmatched. CDR1 and CDR2 (germline): SGDLS, YYNGEE.

The chain combines TRBV15 with TRBJ1-4; tentatively, D is TRBD1 (5 bases). Germline V lookup: CDR1 LNHNV, CDR2 YYDKDF (reference sequence). Trimming stripped 5 bases from V and 3 bases from J, with 13 bases between. The CDR3 sequence is 15 residues long. The CDR3 sequence: CATSWRGYPNEKLFF. In DNA form, the CDR3 reads TGTGCCACCAGCTGGCGGGGGTACCCTAATGAAAAACTGTTTTTT.

The rearrangement joins TRBV5-5 to TRBJ1-5; TRBD1 agrees at 9 bases. Trimming at V came to 2 bases and at J to 3 bases, leaving 6 bases not matched to a gene. This CDR3 comprises 16 residues. CDR1 SGHKS and CDR2 YYEKEE come from the germline V gene (reference sequence). This CDR3 reads CASSFPGTGNNQPQHF. In DNA form, the CDR3 reads TGTGCCAGCAGCTTCCCCGGGACAGGGAACAATCAGCCCCAGCATTTT.

The CDR3 bases are TGTGCCAGCAAGTACAGGGGACTCGGGACCCAGTACTTC. It encodes CASKYRGLGTQYF. V usage is TRBV12-3 or TRBV12-4 and J usage is TRBJ2-5; maybe TRBD1 (7 bases). This CDR3 contains 13 residues. The V end was cut by 7 bases, the J end by 7 bases, with 16 bases between.

V and J are TRBV3-1 and TRBJ1-2; D remains ambiguous. CDR1 is LGHDT, CDR2 YNNKEL, per germline (reference sequence). The CDR3 is 14 amino acids. V was shortened by 3 bases and J by 6 bases, with 14 bases between the two germline ends. CDR3 nucleotides: TGTGCCAGCAGCCATGATATCGGCACCCATGGCTACACCTTC. Its protein product is CASSHDIGTHGYTF.

Remarks on this clonotype: A clone one base away is much larger, so this may be a read error. The CDR3 sequence: CASRAGHAGSPLHF. The CDR3 DNA sequence: TGTGCCAGTAGGGCAGGGCATGCGGGATCACCCCTCCACTTT. This chain joins TRBV19 and TRBJ1-6, with D possibly TRBD1 on 5 matching bases. This CDR3 is built from 14 residues. Germline-derived CDR1 and CDR2 are LNHDA and SQIVND (reference sequence). The V and J ends lost 6 bases and 10 bases respectively, with 16 bases between them.

This clonotype has more than one count but fewer than ten. The chain carries TRBV4-3 and TRBJ2-7; possible D gene TRBD2, 6 bases. Germline V CDR1 and CDR2: LGHNA, YSLEER. This CDR3 region has 15 residues. The V end lost 0 bases, the J end lost 3 bases, and 12 bases lay between the germline ends. The CDR3 sequence: CASSQDSVGGYEQYF. The DNA of the CDR3 is TGCGCCAGCAGCCAAGATTCGGTGGGGGGCTACGAGCAGTACTTC.

This clonotype was picked up many times. The chain combines TRBV7-9 with TRBJ1-1, with 8 bases that match TRBD1. In germline, CDR1 is SEHNR, CDR2 FQNEAQ (reference sequence). The CDR3 contains 16 residues. V was clipped by 8 bases and J by 5 bases; unmatched bases: 16. In nucleotides, the CDR3 is TGTGCCAGCCTTATGACAGGGGTGGCGAGTTGGACTGAAGCTTTCTTT. This codes for CASLMTGVASWTEAFF. The whole variable domain, filled in from reference TRBV7-9 and TRBJ1-1, reads DTGVSQNPRHKITKRGQNVTFRCDPISEHNRLYWYRQTLGQGPEFLTYFQNEAQLEKSRLLSDRFSAERPKGSFSTLEIQRTEQGDSAMYLCASLMTGVASWTEAFFGQGTRLTVV.

This clonotype was counted at least ten times. The V gene is TRBV25-1, the J gene TRBJ2-7, with D possibly matching TRBD1 (6 bases). Between the trimmed V and J ends, which lost 1 base and 6 bases, there was a span of 16 bases. Germline V CDR1 and CDR2: MGHDK, SYGVNS. The CDR3 is made up of 15 amino acids. The CDR3: CASSELTGRPVEQYF. The CDR3 region has the DNA TGTGCCAGCAGTGAATTAACAGGGCGGCCGGTCGAGCAGTACTTC.